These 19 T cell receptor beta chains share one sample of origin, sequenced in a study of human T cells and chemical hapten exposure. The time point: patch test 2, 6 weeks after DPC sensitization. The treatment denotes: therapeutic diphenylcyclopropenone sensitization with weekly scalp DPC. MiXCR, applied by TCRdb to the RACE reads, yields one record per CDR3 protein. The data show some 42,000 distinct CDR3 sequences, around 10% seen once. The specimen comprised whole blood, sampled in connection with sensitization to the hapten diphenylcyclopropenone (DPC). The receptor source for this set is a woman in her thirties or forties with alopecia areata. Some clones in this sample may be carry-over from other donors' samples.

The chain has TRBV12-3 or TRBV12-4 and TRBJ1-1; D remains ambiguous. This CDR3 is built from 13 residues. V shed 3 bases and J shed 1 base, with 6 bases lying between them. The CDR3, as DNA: TGTGCCAGCAGTTTGAACACGAACACTGAAGCTTTCTTT. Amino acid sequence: CASSLNTNTEAFF.

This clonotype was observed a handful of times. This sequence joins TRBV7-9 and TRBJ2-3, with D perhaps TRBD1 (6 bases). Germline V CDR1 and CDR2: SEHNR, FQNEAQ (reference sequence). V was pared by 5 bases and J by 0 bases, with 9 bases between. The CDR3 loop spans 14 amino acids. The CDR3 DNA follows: TGTGCCAGCAGCAGAGGGGGTAGCACAGATACGCAGTATTTT. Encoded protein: CASSRGGSTDTQYF. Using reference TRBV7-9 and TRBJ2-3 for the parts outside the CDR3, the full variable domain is DTGVSQNPRHKITKRGQNVTFRCDPISEHNRLYWYRQTLGQGPEFLTYFQNEAQLEKSRLLSDRFSAERPKGSFSTLEIQRTEQGDSAMYLCASSRGGSTDTQYFGPGTRLTVL.

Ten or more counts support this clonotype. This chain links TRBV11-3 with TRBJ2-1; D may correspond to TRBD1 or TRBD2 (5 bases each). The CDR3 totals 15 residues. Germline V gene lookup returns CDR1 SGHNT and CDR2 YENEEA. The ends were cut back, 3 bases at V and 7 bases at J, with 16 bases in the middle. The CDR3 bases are TGTGCCAGCAGCTTCGGCACGGGGCAGATAAATGAGCAGTTCTTC. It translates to CASSFGTGQINEQFF.

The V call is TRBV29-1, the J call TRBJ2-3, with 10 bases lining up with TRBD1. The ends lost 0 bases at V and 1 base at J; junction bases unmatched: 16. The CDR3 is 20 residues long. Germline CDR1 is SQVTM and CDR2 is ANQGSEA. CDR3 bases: TGCAGCGTTGAAGATTATGTTTTACGGCCTGGGACAGGGGGCACAGATACGCAGTATTTT. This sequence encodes CSVEDYVLRPGTGGTDTQYF.

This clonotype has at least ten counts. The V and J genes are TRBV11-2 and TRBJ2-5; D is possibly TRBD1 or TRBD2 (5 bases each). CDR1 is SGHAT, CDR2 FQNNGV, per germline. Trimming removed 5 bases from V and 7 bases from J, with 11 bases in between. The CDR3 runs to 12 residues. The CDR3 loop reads CASSPGTVTQYF. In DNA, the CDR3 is TGTGCCAGCAGCCCCGGGACGGTGACCCAGTACTTC.

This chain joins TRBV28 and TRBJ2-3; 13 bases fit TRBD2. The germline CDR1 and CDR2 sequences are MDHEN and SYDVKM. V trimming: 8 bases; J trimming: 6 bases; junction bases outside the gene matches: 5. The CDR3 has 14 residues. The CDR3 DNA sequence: TGTGCCAGCTCGACTAGCGGGGGGAGGGATACGCAGTATTTT. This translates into CASSTSGGRDTQYF.

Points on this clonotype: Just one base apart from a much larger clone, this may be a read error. Here the CDR3 reads CGVVASGGPNSYNEQFF. The CDR3, as DNA: TGCGGCGTTGTCGCTAGCGGGGGTCCGAACTCCTACAATGAGCAGTTCTTC. The chain joins TRBV29-1 to TRBJ2-1, with 10 nucleotides matching TRBD2. The CDR3 runs to 17 residues. Germline loops: CDR1 SQVTM, CDR2 ANQGSEA.

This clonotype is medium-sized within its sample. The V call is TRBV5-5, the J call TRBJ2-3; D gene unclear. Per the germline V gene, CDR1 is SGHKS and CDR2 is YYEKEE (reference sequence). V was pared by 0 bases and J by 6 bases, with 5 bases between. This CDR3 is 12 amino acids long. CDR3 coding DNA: TGTGCCAGCAGCTTGGAGTTGGATACGCAGTATTTT. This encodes CASSLELDTQYF.

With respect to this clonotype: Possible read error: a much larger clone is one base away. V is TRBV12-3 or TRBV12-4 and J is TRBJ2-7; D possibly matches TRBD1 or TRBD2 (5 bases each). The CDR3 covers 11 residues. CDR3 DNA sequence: TGTGCCAGCGGTTTGGGGGACGAGCAGTACTTC. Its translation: CASGLGDEQYF.

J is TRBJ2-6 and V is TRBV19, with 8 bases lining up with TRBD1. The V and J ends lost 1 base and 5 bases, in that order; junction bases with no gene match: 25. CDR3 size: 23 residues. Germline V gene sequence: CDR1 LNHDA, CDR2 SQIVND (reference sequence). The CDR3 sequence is CASSIVPGGAGTSQGARANVLTF. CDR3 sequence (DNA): TGTGCCAGTAGTATAGTACCCGGAGGGGCGGGGACTTCGCAGGGGGCAAGGGCCAACGTCCTGACTTTC.

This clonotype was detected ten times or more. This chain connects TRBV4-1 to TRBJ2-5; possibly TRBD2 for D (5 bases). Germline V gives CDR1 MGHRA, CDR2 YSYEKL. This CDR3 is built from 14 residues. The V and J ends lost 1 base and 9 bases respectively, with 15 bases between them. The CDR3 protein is CASSQGLGGPAQYF. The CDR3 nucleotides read TGCGCCAGCAGCCAAGGGTTGGGCGGGCCGGCCCAGTACTTC.

The CDR3, as DNA: TGTGCCAGTAGCCGCGCGTTGGAGGGTGATTTACAGCCCCAGCATTTT. Translated: CASSRALEGDLQPQHF. The genes are TRBV19 and TRBJ1-5; no firm D call. V was clipped by 6 bases and J by 7 bases, with 22 bases between them. Looked up from germline, CDR1 is LNHDA and CDR2 is SQIVND (reference sequence). There are 16 residues in the CDR3.

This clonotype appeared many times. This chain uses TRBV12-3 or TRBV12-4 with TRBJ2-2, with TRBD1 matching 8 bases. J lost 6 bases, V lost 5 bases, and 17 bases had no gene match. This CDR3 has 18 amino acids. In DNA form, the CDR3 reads TGTGCCAGCAGTCCCCTAGGGGACAGGTTTTCTGTCCCCGGGGAGCTGTTTTTT. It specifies CASSPLGDRFSVPGELFF.

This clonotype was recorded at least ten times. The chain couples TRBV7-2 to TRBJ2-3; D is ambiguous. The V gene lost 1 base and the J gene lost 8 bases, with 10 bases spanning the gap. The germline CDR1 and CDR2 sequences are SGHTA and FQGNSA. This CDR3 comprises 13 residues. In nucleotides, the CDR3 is TGTGCCAGCAGCTTAGTCTCCGAGGCTACGCAGTATTTT. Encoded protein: CASSLVSEATQYF. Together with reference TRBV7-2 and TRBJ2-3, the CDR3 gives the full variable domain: GAGVSQSPSNKVTEKGKDVELRCDPISGHTALYWYRQSLGQGLEFLIYFQGNSAPDKSGLPSDRFSAERTGGSVSTLTIQRTQQEDSAVYLCASSLVSEATQYFGPGTRLTVL.

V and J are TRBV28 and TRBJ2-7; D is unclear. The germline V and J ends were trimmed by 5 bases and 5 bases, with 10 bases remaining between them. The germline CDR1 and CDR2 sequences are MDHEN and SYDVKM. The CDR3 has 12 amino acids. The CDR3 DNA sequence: TGTGCCAGCAGTCCTATAGAGAACGAGCAGTACTTC. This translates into CASSPIENEQYF.

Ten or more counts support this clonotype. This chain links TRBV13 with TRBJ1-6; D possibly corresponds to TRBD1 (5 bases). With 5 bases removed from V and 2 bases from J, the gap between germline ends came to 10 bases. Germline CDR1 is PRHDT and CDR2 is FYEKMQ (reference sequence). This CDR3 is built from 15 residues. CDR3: CASSNRGTYNSPLHF. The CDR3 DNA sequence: TGTGCCAGCAGCAACCGGGGGACCTATAATTCACCCCTCCACTTT.

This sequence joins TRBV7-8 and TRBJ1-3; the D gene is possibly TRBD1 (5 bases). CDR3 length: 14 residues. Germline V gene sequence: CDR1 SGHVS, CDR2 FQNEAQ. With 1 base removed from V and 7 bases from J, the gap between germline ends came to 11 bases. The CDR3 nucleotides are TGTGCCAGCAGCTTAGATTGGGGGGGTAACACCATATATTTT. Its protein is CASSLDWGGNTIYF.

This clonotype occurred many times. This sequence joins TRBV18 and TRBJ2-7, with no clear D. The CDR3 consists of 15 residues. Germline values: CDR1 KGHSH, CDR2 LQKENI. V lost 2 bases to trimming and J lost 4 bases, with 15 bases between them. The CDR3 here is CASSPSTSSGYEQYF. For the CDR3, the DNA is TGTGCCAGCTCACCATCGACTTCCTCCGGGTACGAGCAGTACTTC.

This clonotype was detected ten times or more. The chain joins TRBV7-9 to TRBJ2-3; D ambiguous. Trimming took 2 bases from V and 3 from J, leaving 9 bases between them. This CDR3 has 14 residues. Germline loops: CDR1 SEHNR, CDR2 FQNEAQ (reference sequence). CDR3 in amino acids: CASSLSGRTDTQYF. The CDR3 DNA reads TGTGCCAGCAGCTTATCTGGCAGAACAGATACGCAGTATTTT. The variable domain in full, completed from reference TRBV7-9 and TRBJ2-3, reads DTGVSQNPRHKITKRGQNVTFRCDPISEHNRLYWYRQTLGQGPEFLTYFQNEAQLEKSRLLSDRFSAERPKGSFSTLEIQRTEQGDSAMYLCASSLSGRTDTQYFGPGTRLTVL.